The entry below gives a single T cell receptor (beta chain) sequence along with its context. These data originate in a study of blood T cell repertoires in COVID-19. Whole-study context: Whether acute or convalescent, the COVID-19 samples came from the United States, Italy and Spain. In each case, the material was cDNA or gDNA derived from T cells, B-cell-depleted T cells, or PBMCs.

The CDR3 contains 15 residues. Germline V gene sequence: CDR1 SGHRS, CDR2 YFSETQ. V was pared by 5 bases and J by 6 bases, with 17 bases between. Per the authors' pipeline: Researchers report that nucleated cell counts were estimated from reference gene primer amplification. TCRdb keeps only in-frame clones here, not all; method: immunoSEQ multiplex PCR. D and trimming come from the DNA, and the V and J calls and clone size come from that table. The sample has over 20,000 clones; roughly 91% are singletons. Sequencing used peripheral blood. The chain links TRBV5-1 to TRBJ2-2; weak D call: TRBD2 (5 bases). The sequence derives from a man aged 65 to 85 with acute or convalescent COVID-19. CDR3 protein: CASRVQPVEAGELFF. The CDR3 DNA sequence: TGCGCCAGCAGGGTCCAGCCGGTGGAGGCCGGGGAGCTGTTTTTT.